The present entry profiles one T cell receptor beta chain with its context. Antigen unknown. The data were obtained in a study of T-cell reconstitution after alpha-beta-depleted transplantation in children. The CDR3 has 16 amino acids. V dropped 5 bases and J dropped 6; count of bases not matched to a gene: 11. Construction of the TCRbeta library involved unique molecular identifiers. TCRdb analysed the PCR reads with MiXCR anew, one entry per CDR3 protein. The sample holds fewer than 700,000 distinct CDR3 sequences, roughly 23% seen once. Study results and caveats: The origin of alpha-beta T cells about two months after transplant was reportedly several hundred expanded graft clones.

Sample: PBMCs, mostly from graft donor cells, taken 360 days after TCRalphabeta/CD19-depleted stem cell transplant. V usage is TRBV12-3 or TRBV12-4 and J usage is TRBJ1-1; 11 bases are a match to TRBD1. This receptor was obtained from a boy less than two years old who had a stem cell transplant for acute myeloid leukemia, so the T cells may come from the graft donor. The CDR3 protein is CASSRGQGARGAEAFF. The CDR3 bases are TGTGCCAGCAGTAGAGGACAGGGGGCGCGGGGCGCTGAAGCTTTCTTT.